Detailed here is one T cell receptor beta chain. Its antigen is not identified. This entry belongs to a study of shared clonotypes between healthy human individuals. Study conclusions and caveats: Clonotypes which were not shared had lower generation probabilities than clonotypes that all four donors shared. Naive CD4 clonotype sharing across a few donors was around 5%. Blood was the sole source, and tissue repertoires probably differ.

The repertoire was sequenced with immunoSEQ multiplex PCR; TCRdb's copy has only in-frame clones and lacks some. The sample carries 1,100,000 or so clones, about 84% recorded once. Between the trimmed V and J ends, which lost 2 bases and 3 bases, there was a span of 8 bases. Germline assignment: CDR1 PRHDT and CDR2 FYEKMQ (reference sequence). The CDR3 totals 13 residues. Healthy and HIV-negative, the adult donors had no recent acute infections or vaccinations. The sample consisted of memory CD4+ T cells from PBMCs. Subset defined: CD45RA-negative fraction. This chain joins TRBV13 and TRBJ2-7, with D maybe TRBD1 (6 bases). This receptor was identified in a man in his late teens or twenties in good health. Some clones in this sample may be carry-over from other donors' samples. CDR3 protein: CASSLKQGYEQYF. CDR3 DNA sequence: TGTGCCAGCAGCTTAAAACAGGGCTACGAGCAGTACTTC.